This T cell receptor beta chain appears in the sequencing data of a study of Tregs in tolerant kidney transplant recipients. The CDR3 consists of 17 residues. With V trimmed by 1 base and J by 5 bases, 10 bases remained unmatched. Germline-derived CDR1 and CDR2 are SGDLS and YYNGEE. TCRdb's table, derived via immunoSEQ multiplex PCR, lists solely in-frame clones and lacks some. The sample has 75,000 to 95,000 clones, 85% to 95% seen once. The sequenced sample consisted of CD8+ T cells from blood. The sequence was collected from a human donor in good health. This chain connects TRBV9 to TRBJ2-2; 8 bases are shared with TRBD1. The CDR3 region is CASSVSPDRGGTGELFF. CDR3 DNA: TGTGCCAGCAGCGTAAGCCCCGACAGGGGTGGGACCGGGGAGCTGTTTTTT. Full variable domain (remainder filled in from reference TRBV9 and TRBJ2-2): DSGVTQTPKHLITATGQRVTLRCSPRSGDLSVYWYQQSLDQGLQFLIQYYNGEERAKGNILERFSAQQFPDLHSELNLSSLELGDSALYFCASSVSPDRGGTGELFFGEGSRLTVL.